The T cell receptor (beta chain) under discussion was sequenced for a study of shared clonotypes between healthy human individuals. Study context: Each donor's CD4 naive and CD4 memory cells filled three plates apiece, CD8 naive two, and CD8 memory one. General study results and limits: Non-shared clonotypes had lower generation probabilities than those shared by all four donors.

Sequencing used immunoSEQ multiplex PCR; TCRdb keeps in-frame clones, though not all of them. The sample lists 2,100,000 or so clones; 95% were seen once. Notes on this clone: Antigen unknown.

This CDR3 region has 13 residues. Germline CDR1 reads MDHEN; CDR2 reads SYDVKM. The V and J ends lost 6 bases and 8 bases respectively, with 16 bases between them. Donors included only healthy HIV-negative adults lacking recent acute infections or vaccinations. Sequencing was performed on naive CD4+ T cells sorted from blood. Subset reported: CD45RA+ positively selected. The sequence derives from a man younger than 30 in good health. The V and J genes are TRBV28 and TRBJ1-2; tentatively, D is TRBD1 (5 bases). The CDR3 DNA reads as TGTGCCAGCAGCCGGGACCCCTTGGGGGGCTACACCTTC. Translating gives CASSRDPLGGYTF.